This TCR beta chain was sequenced in a study of tumor-infiltrating lymphocytes in primary liver carcinoma. Study information: By surgical resection, the patients were treated for their primary liver carcinoma. Regardless of tissue type, samples showed similar yields of roughly 3.65 to 8 million productive TCRbeta reads. The study, taken as a whole, reports: Reduced overlap was seen in tumor-adjacent and tumor-blood pairs versus tumor region pairs.

CDR1 and CDR2 from the germline V gene are SQVTM and ANQGSEA. Trimming removed 4 bases from V and 3 bases from J, with 13 bases in between. The CDR3 has 13 residues. TCR beta cDNA was prepared out of 500 ng total RNA by means of a constant-region primer. Slightly modified ARM-PCR served as the procedure for the TCR beta libraries. These libraries came from three rounds of nested multiplex PCR. A C-beta reverse primer was combined with TRBV1-TRBV30 forward primers in the first two PCR rounds, and each round had around 11 cycles. One entry per CDR3 protein results from TCRdb running MiXCR on the multiplex PCR reads. The sample contains approximately 320,000 distinct CDR3 sequences, 58% of which appear only once. Remarks on this clonotype: Its target is not known. Just one base apart from a much larger clone, this may be a read error. This is likely a read error, given that the CDR3 carries no conserved phenylalanine or tryptophan at its end.

Unsorted whole blood yielded the blood RNA, and germline DNA was also extracted. The chain is built from TRBV29-1 and TRBJ2-7; D is perhaps TRBD1 (7 bases). Sample: peripheral blood. This receptor was obtained from a woman aged 25 to 39 with primary liver carcinoma and hepatitis B virus infection. CDR3 coding DNA: TGCAGCGTTGGGAACAGGGGAGGCTACGAGCAGTACTCC. Translating it yields CSVGNRGGYEQYS.